The present T cell receptor beta chain was sequenced within a study of blood T cells in healthy people across ages. Study information: Template switching captured about one barcoded beta molecule per two T cells.

Healthy individuals of Caucasian origin from Russia, aged 6 to 90, served as donors. Donors gave roughly 10 milliliters of peripheral blood apiece. The use of a sample-barcoded 5' primer and a J-beta primer mix characterized a second PCR of roughly 7 to 11 cycles. Each cDNA molecule received a tag from a template-switch adaptor that had 12 random nucleotides. TCRdb processed the 5' RACE reads anew with MiXCR; each CDR3 protein has one entry. Of hundreds of thousands of distinct CDR3 sequences in the sample, roughly 50% are singletons; the top ten hold around a third. From germline, CDR1 is GTSNPN and CDR2 SVGIG (reference sequence). The CDR3 covers 15 residues. V lost 4 bases and J 3 bases, leaving 13 bases between the germline ends.

The chain couples TRBV30 to TRBJ2-6; a weak D match, TRBD2 (6 bases). Sequenced material: blood. This TCR derives from a woman in her fifties or sixties in good health. The CDR3 DNA sequence: TGTGCCTGGAAGGAGGGGCGACGTGGGGCCAACGTCCTGACTTTC. Its translation is CAWKEGRRGANVLTF. Variable domain in full (rest from reference TRBV30 and TRBJ2-6): SQTIHQWPATLVQPVGSPLSLECTVEGTSNPNLYWYRQAAGRGLQLLFYSVGIGQISSEVPQNLSASRPQDRQFILSSKKLLLSDSGFYLCAWKEGRRGANVLTFGAGSRLTVL.